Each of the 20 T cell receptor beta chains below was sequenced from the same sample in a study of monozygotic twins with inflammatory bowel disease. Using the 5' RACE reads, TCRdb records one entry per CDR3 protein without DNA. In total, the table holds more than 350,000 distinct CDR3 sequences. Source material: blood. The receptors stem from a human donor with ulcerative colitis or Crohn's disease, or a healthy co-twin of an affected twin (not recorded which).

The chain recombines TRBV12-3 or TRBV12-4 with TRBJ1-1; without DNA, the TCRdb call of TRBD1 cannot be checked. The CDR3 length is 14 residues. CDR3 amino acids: CASSPLGGAAEAFF.

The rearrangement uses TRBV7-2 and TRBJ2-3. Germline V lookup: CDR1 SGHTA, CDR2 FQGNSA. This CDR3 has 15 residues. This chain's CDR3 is CASSLFGASTDRQYF.

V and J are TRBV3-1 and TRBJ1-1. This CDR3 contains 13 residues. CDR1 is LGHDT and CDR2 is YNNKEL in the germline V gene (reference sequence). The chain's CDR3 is CASSQDIVAEAFF.

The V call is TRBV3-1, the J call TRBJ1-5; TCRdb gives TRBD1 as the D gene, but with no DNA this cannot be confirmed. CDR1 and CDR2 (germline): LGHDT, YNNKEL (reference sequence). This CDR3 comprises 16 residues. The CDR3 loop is CASSRGTGVREQPQHF.

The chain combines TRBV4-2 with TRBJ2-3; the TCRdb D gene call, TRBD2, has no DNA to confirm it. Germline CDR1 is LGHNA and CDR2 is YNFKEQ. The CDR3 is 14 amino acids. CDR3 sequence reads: CASRALAGTDTQYF.

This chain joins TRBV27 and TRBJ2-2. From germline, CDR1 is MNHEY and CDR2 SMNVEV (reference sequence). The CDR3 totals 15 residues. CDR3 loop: CASSGILPNTGELFF.

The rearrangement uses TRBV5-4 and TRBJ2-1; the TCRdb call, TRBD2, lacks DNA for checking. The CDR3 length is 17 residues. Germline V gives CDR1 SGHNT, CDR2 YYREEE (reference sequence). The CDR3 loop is CASSVPGLAGVGNEQFF. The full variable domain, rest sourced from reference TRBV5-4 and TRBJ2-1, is ETGVTQSPTHLIKTRGQQVTLRCSSQSGHNTVSWYQQALGQGPQFIFQYYREEENGRGNFPPRFSGLQFPNYSSELNVNALELDDSALYLCASSVPGLAGVGNEQFFGPGTRLTVL.

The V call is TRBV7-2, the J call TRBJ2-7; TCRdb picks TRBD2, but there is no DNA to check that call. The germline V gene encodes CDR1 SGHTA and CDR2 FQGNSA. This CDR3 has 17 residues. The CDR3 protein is CASSLGPGGLDLPEQYF. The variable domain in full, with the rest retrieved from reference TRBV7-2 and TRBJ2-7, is GAGVSQSPSNKVTEKGKDVELRCDPISGHTALYWYRQSLGQGLEFLIYFQGNSAPDKSGLPSDRFSAERTGGSVSTLTIQRTQQEDSAVYLCASSLGPGGLDLPEQYFGPGTRLTVT.

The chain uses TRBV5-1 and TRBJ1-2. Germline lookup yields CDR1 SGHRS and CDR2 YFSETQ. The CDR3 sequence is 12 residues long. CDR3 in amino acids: CASSDRDFRYTF. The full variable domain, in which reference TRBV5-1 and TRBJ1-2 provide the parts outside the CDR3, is KAGVTQTPRYLIKTRGQQVTLSCSPISGHRSVSWYQQTPGQGLQFLFEYFSETQRNKGNFPGRFSGRQFSNSRSEMNVSTLELGDSALYLCASSDRDFRYTFGSGTRLTVV.

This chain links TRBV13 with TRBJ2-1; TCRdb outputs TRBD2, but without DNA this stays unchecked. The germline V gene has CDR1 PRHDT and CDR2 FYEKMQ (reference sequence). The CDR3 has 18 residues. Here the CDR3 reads CASSFGLAALSSYNEQFF.

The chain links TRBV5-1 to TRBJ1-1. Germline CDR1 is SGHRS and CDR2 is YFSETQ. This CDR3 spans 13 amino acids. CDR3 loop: CASSVKEGTEAFF.

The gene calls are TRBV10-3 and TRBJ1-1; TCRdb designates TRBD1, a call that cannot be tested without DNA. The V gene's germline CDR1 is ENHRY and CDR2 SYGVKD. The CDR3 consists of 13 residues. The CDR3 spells CAIKAIGGTEAFF.

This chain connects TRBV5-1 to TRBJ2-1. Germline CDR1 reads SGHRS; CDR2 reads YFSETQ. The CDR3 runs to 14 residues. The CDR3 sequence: CASSSIPSYNEQFF. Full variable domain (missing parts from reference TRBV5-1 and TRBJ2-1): KAGVTQTPRYLIKTRGQQVTLSCSPISGHRSVSWYQQTPGQGLQFLFEYFSETQRNKGNFPGRFSGRQFSNSRSEMNVSTLELGDSALYLCASSSIPSYNEQFFGPGTRLTVL.

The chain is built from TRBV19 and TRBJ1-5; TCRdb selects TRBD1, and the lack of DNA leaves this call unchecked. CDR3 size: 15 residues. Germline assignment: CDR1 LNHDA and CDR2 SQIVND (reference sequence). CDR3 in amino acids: CASSLGAMGNQPQHF.

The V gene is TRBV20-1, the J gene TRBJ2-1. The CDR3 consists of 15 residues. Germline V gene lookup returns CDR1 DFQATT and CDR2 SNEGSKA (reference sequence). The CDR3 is CSARPSGSSYNEQFF.

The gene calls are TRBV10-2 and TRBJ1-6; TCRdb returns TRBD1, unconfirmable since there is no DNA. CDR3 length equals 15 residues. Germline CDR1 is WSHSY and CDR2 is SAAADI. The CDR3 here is CASSGRPDIRSPLHF.

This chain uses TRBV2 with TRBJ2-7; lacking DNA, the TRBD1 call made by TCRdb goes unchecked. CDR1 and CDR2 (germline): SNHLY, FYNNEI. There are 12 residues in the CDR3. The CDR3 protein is CASGHGGNEQYF.

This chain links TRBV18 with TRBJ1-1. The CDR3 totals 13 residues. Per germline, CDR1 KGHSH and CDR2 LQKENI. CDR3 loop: CASSSTRSVEAFF.

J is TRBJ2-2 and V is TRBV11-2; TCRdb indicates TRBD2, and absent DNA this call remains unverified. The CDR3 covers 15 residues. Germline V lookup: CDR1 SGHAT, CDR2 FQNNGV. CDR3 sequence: CASSPPGGVTGELFF. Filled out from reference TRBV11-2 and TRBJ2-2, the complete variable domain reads EAGVAQSPRYKIIEKRQSVAFWCNPISGHATLYWYQQILGQGPKLLIQFQNNGVVDDSQLPKDRFSAERLKGVDSTLKIQPAKLEDSAVYLCASSPPGGVTGELFFGEGSRLTVL.

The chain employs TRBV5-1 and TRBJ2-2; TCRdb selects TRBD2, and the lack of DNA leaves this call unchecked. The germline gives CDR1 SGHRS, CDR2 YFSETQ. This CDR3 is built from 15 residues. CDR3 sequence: CASRGTEVDTGELFF.